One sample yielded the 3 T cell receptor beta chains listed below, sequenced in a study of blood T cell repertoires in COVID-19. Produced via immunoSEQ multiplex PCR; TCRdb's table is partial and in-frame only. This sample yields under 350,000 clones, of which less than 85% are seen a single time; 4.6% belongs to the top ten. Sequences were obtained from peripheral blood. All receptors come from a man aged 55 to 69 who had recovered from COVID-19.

CDR3 loop: CASSDDRGSLNTEAFF. CDR3 nucleotides: TGCGCCAGCAGCGATGACAGGGGGTCGTTGAACACTGAAGCTTTCTTT. This chain joins TRBV5-1 and TRBJ1-1, with 9 bases identical to TRBD1. The CDR3 has 16 amino acids. The germline gives CDR1 SGHRS, CDR2 YFSETQ. V gave up 4 bases and J gave up 0 bases; unmatched junction bases: 7.

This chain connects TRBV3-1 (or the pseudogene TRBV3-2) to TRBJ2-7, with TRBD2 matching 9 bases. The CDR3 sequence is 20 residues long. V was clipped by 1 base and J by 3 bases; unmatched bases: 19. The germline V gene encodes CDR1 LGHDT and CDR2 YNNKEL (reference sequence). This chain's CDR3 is CASSQGALPVGGGAHYEQYF. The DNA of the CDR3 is TGTGCCAGCAGCCAAGGGGCGTTACCGGTAGGCGGGGGGGCTCACTACGAGCAGTACTTC.

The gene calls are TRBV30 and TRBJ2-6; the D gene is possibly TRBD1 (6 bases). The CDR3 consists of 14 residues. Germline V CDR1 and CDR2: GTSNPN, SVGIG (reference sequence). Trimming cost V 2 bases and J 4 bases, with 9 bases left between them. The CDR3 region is CAWSITGGANVLTF. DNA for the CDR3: TGTGCCTGGAGTATAACAGGGGGGGCCAACGTCCTGACTTTC.